This T cell receptor beta chain was profiled in a study of read filtering for tumor transcriptome and immune sequencing. Study conclusions and caveats: In IR-seq, single-read clonotypes were 65% to 90% of clonotypes but around 3.2% of reads.

The length of the CDR3 is 14 residues. With 3 bases clipped from V and 1 base from J, the junction kept 5 bases outside the gene matches. The germline gives CDR1 SQVTM, CDR2 ANQGSEA. From 350 to 500 ng of RNA, a library with molecular barcoded alpha/delta and beta/gamma adaptors was made. MiXCR, applied by TCRdb to the reads, yields one record per CDR3 protein. The sample yields about 25,000 distinct CDR3 sequences, 20% to 25% seen once. In this sample, this clonotype turned up a few times. Its antigen is currently unknown. The receptor's source is a donor older than 35 with multiple myeloma. The V gene is TRBV29-1, the J gene TRBJ1-1; 7 bases are shared with TRBD1. The sequenced sample consisted of a population of CD138-negative cells sorted from bone marrow. This chain's CDR3 is CSVETTGTNTEAFF. As DNA, the CDR3 is TGCAGCGTTGAGACGACAGGGACGAACACTGAAGCTTTCTTT.